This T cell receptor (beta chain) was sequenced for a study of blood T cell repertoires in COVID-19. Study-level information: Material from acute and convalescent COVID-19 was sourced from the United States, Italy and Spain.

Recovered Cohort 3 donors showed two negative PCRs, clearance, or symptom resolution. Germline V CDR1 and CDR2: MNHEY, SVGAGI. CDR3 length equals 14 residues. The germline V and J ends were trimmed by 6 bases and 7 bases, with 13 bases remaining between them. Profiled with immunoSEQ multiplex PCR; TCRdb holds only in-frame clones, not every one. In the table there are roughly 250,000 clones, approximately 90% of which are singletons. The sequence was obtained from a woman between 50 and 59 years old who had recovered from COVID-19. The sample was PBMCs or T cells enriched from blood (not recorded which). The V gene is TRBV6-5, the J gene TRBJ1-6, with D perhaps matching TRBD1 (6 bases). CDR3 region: CASRTTGQNSPLHF. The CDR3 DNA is TGTGCCAGCAGAACCACCGGACAGAATTCACCCCTCCACTTT.